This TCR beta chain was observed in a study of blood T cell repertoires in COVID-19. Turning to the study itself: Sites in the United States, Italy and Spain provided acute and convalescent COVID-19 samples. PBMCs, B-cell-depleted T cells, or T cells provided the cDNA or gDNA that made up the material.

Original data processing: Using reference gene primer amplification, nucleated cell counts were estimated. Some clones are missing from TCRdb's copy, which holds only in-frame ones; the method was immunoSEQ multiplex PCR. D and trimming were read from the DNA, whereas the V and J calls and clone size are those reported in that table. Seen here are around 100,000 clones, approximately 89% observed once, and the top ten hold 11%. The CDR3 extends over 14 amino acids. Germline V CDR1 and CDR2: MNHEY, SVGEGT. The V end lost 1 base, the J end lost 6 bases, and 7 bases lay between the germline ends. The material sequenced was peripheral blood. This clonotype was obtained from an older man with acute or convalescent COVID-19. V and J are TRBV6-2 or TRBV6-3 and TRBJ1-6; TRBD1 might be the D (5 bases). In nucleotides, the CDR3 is TGTGCCAGCAGTTACTTTCAGGGTAATTCACCCCTCCACTTT. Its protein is CASSYFQGNSPLHF.